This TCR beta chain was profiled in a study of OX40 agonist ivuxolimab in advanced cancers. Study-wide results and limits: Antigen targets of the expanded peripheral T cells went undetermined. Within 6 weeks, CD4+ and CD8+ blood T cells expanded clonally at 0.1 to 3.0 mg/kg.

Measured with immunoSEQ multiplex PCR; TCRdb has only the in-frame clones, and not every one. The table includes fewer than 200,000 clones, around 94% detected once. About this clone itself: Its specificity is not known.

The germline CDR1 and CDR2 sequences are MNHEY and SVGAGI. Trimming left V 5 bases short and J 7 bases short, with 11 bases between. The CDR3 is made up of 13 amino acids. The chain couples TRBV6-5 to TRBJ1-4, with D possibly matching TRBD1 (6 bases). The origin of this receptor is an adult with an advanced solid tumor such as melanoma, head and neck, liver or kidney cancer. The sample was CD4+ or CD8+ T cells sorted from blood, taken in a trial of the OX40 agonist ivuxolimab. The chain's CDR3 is CASSNQDSEKLFF. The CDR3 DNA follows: TGTGCCAGCAGTAACCAGGACAGTGAAAAACTGTTTTTT.